This T cell receptor (beta chain) was sequenced for a study of graft-versus-host responses after intestinal transplantation. Study as a whole: All recipients were transplanted with multivisceral, liver-intestinal, or isolated intestinal grafts. Among the recipients, all got anti-thymocyte globulin induction and then tacrolimus and steroids for about three years. Whole-study findings and limits: Marrow from the recipient contained GvH clones, some of which had appeared first in ileum or blood.

The CDR3 contains 14 residues. Trimming shortened V by 7 bases and J by 5 bases, and 15 bases separated the two germline ends. CDR1 and CDR2 (germline): MDHEN, SYDVKM. This clone was seen once. Antigen: not known. TCRdb keeps only in-frame clones here, not all; method: immunoSEQ multiplex PCR. The table includes around 100,000 clones, 87% detected once. The genes are TRBV28 and TRBJ1-5; tentatively, D is TRBD1 (6 bases). The source was unstimulated CD4+ T cells sorted from spleen or lymph node cells, collected before transplant. The sequence came from a human donor who was the organ donor for an intestinal transplant. Written as DNA, the CDR3 is TGTGCCAGCACAATTCCGGGGGGCGATCAGCCCCAGCATTTT. Protein sequence: CASTIPGGDQPQHF.